This TCR beta chain stems from a study of radiation and T cells in renal cell carcinoma. Study details: Nephrectomy followed 15 Gy stereotactic body radiation by 4 weeks. General observations from the study: In blood, top tumor clones expanded by 2 weeks, shrinking by 4. Baseline intratumoral clonotype presence is unknown without pretreatment biopsies.

As for this clone: Its antigen is not known.

V lost 1 base, J lost 5 bases, and 9 bases stayed unmatched. The CDR3 is 17 residues long. Germline CDR1 is SGHNT and CDR2 is YYREEE (reference sequence). Clones were read by immunoSEQ multiplex PCR, and TCRdb kept only the in-frame ones, dropping some. The data contain around 60,000 clones, around 80% of them singletons. This sample's time point: blood 2 weeks post-SBRT. Treatment given: 15 Gy SBRT to primary tumor, nephrectomy 4 weeks later. This renal cell carcinoma was of the clear cell type. The sample here was blood, taken from a patient whose treatment included radiotherapy and nephrectomy. This chain uses TRBV5-4 with TRBJ2-5; TRBD1 aligns across 12 bases. The TCR sequence derives from a man aged 55 to 70 with renal cell carcinoma. CDR3 sequence: CASSLRVGTGGRETQYF. The CDR3 bases are TGTGCCAGCAGCTTGAGAGTGGGGACAGGGGGCCGTGAGACCCAGTACTTC. The whole variable domain, remainder taken from reference TRBV5-4 and TRBJ2-5, is ETGVTQSPTHLIKTRGQQVTLRCSSQSGHNTVSWYQQALGQGPQFIFQYYREEENGRGNFPPRFSGLQFPNYSSELNVNALELDDSALYLCASSLRVGTGGRETQYFGPGTRLLVL.